This TCR beta chain was obtained from a study of identical twins (dated by TCRdb to 2016 to 2017). The study in broad terms: To test whether fetal clonotypes persist, the study used deep sequencing on TCR alpha and beta repertoires from monozygotic twins, unrelated adults of various ages, and cord blood. To rule out contamination, replicate twin experiments were performed at different times with different library preparation protocols. Overall study results and their limits: Excess twin sharing in beta out-of-frame sequences was weaker because fewer shared sequences lowered the signal-to-noise ratio. Zero-insertion analyses could be partly confounded by invariant T cells such as MAIT and iNKT, although diverse VJ usage argued against such confounding for most clonotypes. Because the same donors could not be followed over many years, the conclusions relied on cross-sectional statistical analysis. Fewer insertions were carried by abundant cord blood beta clonotypes, a similar but weaker trend appeared in young adult naive repertoires, and no such trend appeared in memory repertoires. Compared with coincidental sharing between unrelated individuals, out-of-frame TCR alpha sequences shared between twins showed an excess of sequences with low generation probability. In monozygotic twins, out-of-frame TCR alpha sharing was systematically underestimated by recombination models, although the models agreed with sharing between unrelated individuals.

This clonotype was picked up a small number of times. This clone's antigen is unknown. No quality values exist for individual bases; no much larger clone is one base distant. Reading the germline V gene gives CDR1 SQVTM and CDR2 ANQGSEA. V is pared back by 7 bases and J by 4 bases, with 17 bases lying between the germline termini. The CDR3 starts with the cysteine, ends with the phenylalanine, and has 14 residues. Just CDR3 DNA is preserved here, 42 bases in frame from base 1. Every donor in the study was a healthy Caucasian. The twin cohort comprised three pairs of female monozygotic twins, all aged roughly 18 to 30 years. Peripheral blood mononuclear cells were the source from which RNA for the TCR libraries was isolated. Receptor libraries were prepared by 5' RACE. Sequencer: Illumina HiSeq 2000. A universal primer binding site was added through template switching, and the final cDNA carried a unique molecular identifier so that TCR cDNA molecules could be counted accurately. Specific primers in the conserved constant-segment region were used to synthesize first-strand cDNA for the TCR alpha and beta chains. To control for contamination, every cDNA library was double barcoded, receiving both a SMART-Mk sample barcode and Illumina barcodes. TruSeq adapter sequences and Illumina sample barcodes were added in two successive PCR steps. TCR alpha and beta cDNA libraries were sequenced on the Illumina HiSeq platform with custom primers. The paper's data handling went like this. Unique molecular identifiers were extracted from raw reads with MiGEC, and CDR3 positions were determined with MiXCR. For each individual, recombination models were inferred using an EM algorithm with the repgenHMM and IGoR tools. Shared clonotypes were analyzed with the tcR package in R, and sharing was normalized by the product of cloneset sizes. To study raw recombination free of thymic and clonal selection effects, out-of-frame nonproductive sequences were analyzed. The raw public data were reprocessed by TCRdb itself: fastp quality trimming at Q25, MiXCR clonotype calling, in-frame beta chains only. Rows merge per CDR3 protein into single entries with the most common DNA and genes. It is TCRdb's table, rather than the study itself, that gives the V and J calls and clone size. The sample has fewer than 650,000 distinct CDR3 sequences on record, around 7.5% of them singletons. The ten most abundant clones make up around 1.6% of the sample.

The same data also went into a second study, on yellow fever vaccine responses in identical twins. As the second study states: The T cell response to vaccination in identical twins was reported by the authors to appear partly convergent and partly personalized. In identical twins, the study followed T cell clones that responded to the vaccine with precision.

The sample taken for sequencing was PBMCs. This clonotype was obtained from a woman in her late teens or twenties in good health. This sequence uses TRBV29-1 and TRBJ2-1; the D gene is possibly TRBD2, with 7 bases matching. Read as DNA, the sequence is TGCAGCGCTGGGGGGGGGGCCTCGTACAATGAGCAGTTCTTC. This encodes CSAGGGASYNEQFF.